The clone carrying this TCR beta chain occurred a few times. Different DNA sequences within this sample yield the same CDR3. The record originates from a study of T cell responses to AZD1222 COVID-19 vaccine. As for the study in general: Timing groups of about 4 and about 12 weeks for second doses were pooled.

Libraries were prepared by immunoSEQ multiplex PCR; TCRdb keeps only in-frame clonotypes and omits some of them. Of 80,000 or so clones in the sample, 87% were seen once. Germline loops: CDR1 LNHDA, CDR2 SQIVND (reference sequence). The CDR3 totals 14 residues. J lost 1 base, V lost 6 bases, and 0 bases had no gene match. This chain connects TRBV19 to TRBJ2-6; 7 bases fit TRBD1. Sequenced material: peripheral blood, taken on day 0 of AZD1222 vaccination. This clonotype was sampled from an adult in good health. The CDR3 loop reads CASRGQSGANVLTF. CDR3 in DNA: TGTGCCAGTAGGGGACAGTCTGGGGCCAACGTCCTGACTTTC. Combining the CDR3 with reference TRBV19 and TRBJ2-6 gives the whole variable domain DGGITQSPKYLFRKEGQNVTLSCEQNLNHDAMYWYRQDPGQGLRLIYYSQIVNDFQKGDIAEGYSVSREKKESFPLTVTSAQKNPTAFYLCASRGQSGANVLTFGAGSRLTVL.